The 30 T cell receptor beta chains reported below all come from one sample, sequenced in a study of post-analysis software for immune sequencing data (dated by TCRdb to 2013 to 2016). The paper's findings and limits, for the study overall: Significantly higher frequencies in patients than in controls were found for a handful of TRBV segments, including TRBV5-6, TRBV5-1 and TRBV20-1.

These receptors' targets are unknown. Library method: PCR. Sequencing used an Illumina HiSeq 2500. Unique molecular identifiers were incorporated into TCR beta cDNA libraries to reduce PCR and sequencing biases. TCRdb reprocessed the public reads (quality trimming at Q25 with fastp, clone calling with MiXCR) and kept in-frame beta chains. Each entry is one CDR3 protein sequence, shown with its most common DNA and genes. This sample has about 400,000 distinct CDR3 sequences in its table, and roughly 30% of those were observed once. The ten largest account for about an eighth of the sample. The material sequenced was blood. Receptors originate from a girl under 18 with multiple sclerosis.

The chain employs TRBV3-1 and TRBJ1-6; D remains unclear. Germline-derived CDR1 and CDR2 are LGHDT and YNNKEL (reference sequence). Trimming removed 3 bases from V and 5 bases from J, with 11 bases in between. The length of the CDR3 is 15 residues. CDR3 nucleotide sequence: TGTGCCAGCAGCCATGGGAGCGTCCATAATTCACCCCTCCACTTT. As protein: CASSHGSVHNSPLHF.

The chain has TRBV11-2 and TRBJ2-4; no firm D call. The J call may be incorrect, as the DNA end agrees better with TRBJ2-7. Germline CDR1 is SGHAT and CDR2 is FQNNGV. This CDR3 has 13 amino acids. This CDR3 reads CASSLVGFGEQYF. CDR3 nucleotides: TGTGCCAGCAGCTTAGTGGGTTTTGGCGAGCAGTACTTC.

This chain joins TRBV6-2 or TRBV6-3 and TRBJ2-7; 10 bases fit TRBD1. CDR1 and CDR2 (germline): MNHEY, SVGEGT. The length of the CDR3 is 15 residues. With 4 bases clipped from V and 7 bases from J, the junction kept 10 bases outside the gene matches. The CDR3 bases are TGTGCCAGCAGTTTTACCGGGACAGGGGACAATGAGCAGTACTTC. Translating it yields CASSFTGTGDNEQYF.

This clonotype was observed a few times. The CDR3 protein is CASSPRWGVETQYF. For the CDR3, the DNA is TGTGCCAGCAGCCCCAGGTGGGGGGTGGAGACCCAGTACTTC. The chain employs TRBV7-2 and TRBJ2-5, with D perhaps matching TRBD2 (6 bases). The germline V and J ends were trimmed by 5 bases and 5 bases, with 15 bases remaining between them. This CDR3 has 14 residues. From germline, CDR1 is SGHTA and CDR2 FQGNSA.

This clonotype was found many times. The chain has TRBV12-3 or TRBV12-4 and TRBJ2-4; D gene ambiguous. CDR3 length equals 14 residues. Trimming took off 2 bases at V and 4 bases at J, with 9 bases between the two ends. CDR3 sequence (DNA): TGTGCCAGCAGTTTAAGGCAGGATAAAAACATTCAGTACTTC. Translation gives CASSLRQDKNIQYF.

V is TRBV12-3 or TRBV12-4 and J is TRBJ1-5; D is unclear. With 7 bases removed from V and 1 base from J, the gap between germline ends came to 14 bases. The CDR3 totals 15 residues. DNA for the CDR3: TGTGCCAGCACCGTAGGGCTTGGCAGCAATCAGCCCCAGCATTTT. Amino acids: CASTVGLGSNQPQHF.

This sequence joins TRBV5-1 and TRBJ1-2, with D possibly being TRBD1 (5 bases). The germline gives CDR1 SGHRS, CDR2 YFSETQ. The CDR3 is 14 amino acids. Trimming stripped 3 bases from V and 7 bases from J, with 16 bases between. Here the CDR3 reads CASSWDLQMSGYTF. The CDR3 DNA reads as TGCGCCAGCAGCTGGGACCTACAGATGAGTGGCTACACCTTC.

This clonotype was seen repeatedly, ten times or more. The V and J genes are TRBV4-1 and TRBJ2-7; D remains unclear. The CDR3 is made up of 12 amino acids. Trimming left V 4 bases short and J 6 bases short, with 10 bases between. Germline CDR1 MGHRA, CDR2 YSYEKL. The CDR3 coding sequence is TGCGCCAGCAGCCCCACTGCAACCGAGCAGTACTTC. Protein: CASSPTATEQYF.

This clonotype was detected only a few times. This sequence joins TRBV5-6 and TRBJ2-1; maybe TRBD1 (6 bases). The CDR3 has 14 amino acids. CDR1 and CDR2 from the germline V gene are SGHDT and YYEEEE. Trimming took off 0 bases at V and 7 bases at J, with 11 bases between the two ends. CDR3 coding DNA: TGTGCCAGCAGCTTGGTGGGGACACTAAATGAGCAGTTCTTC. Translating gives CASSLVGTLNEQFF.

CDR3 bases: TGTGCCAGCAGCTACACAGGGGAAGAGACCCAGTACTTC. Its translation: CASSYTGEETQYF. The rearrangement links TRBV7-2 to TRBJ2-5; 7 nucleotides align to TRBD1. J lost 3 bases, V lost 4 bases, and 2 bases had no gene match. The CDR3 totals 13 residues. CDR1 is SGHTA, CDR2 FQGNSA, per germline.

On this clonotype itself: Compared with germline, one end of the junction differs, possibly owing to a read error. This chain joins TRBV12-3 or TRBV12-4 and TRBJ2-3; 8 nucleotides agree with TRBD1. This CDR3 has 15 residues. The CDR3 nucleotides read TGTGCCAGCAGTTTAATCGGGACAGGACCAGATGCGCAGTATTTT. Translating it yields CASSLIGTGPDAQYF.

The rearrangement uses TRBV7-2 and TRBJ2-1, with D possibly matching TRBD2 (6 bases). This CDR3 has 16 amino acids. V was pared by 2 bases and J by 8 bases, with 19 bases between. Germline loops: CDR1 SGHTA, CDR2 FQGNSA. CDR3 sequence reads: CASSLLRGALNHEQFF. DNA of the CDR3: TGTGCCAGCAGCTTACTGCGGGGCGCCTTGAACCATGAGCAGTTCTTC.

The chain has TRBV16 and TRBJ1-4; maybe TRBD1 (6 bases). The germline V and J ends were trimmed by 0 bases and 7 bases, with 9 bases remaining between them. CDR3 length: 14 residues. Germline CDR1 reads KGHSY; CDR2 reads FQNENV. The CDR3 region has the DNA TGTGCCAGCAGCCAATCATACAGGGCTGAAAAACTGTTTTTT. Protein sequence: CASSQSYRAEKLFF.

The DNA of the CDR3 is TGTGCCAGCAGTCGTGTCGTAGGACAGGGGGCGTATGAGCAGTACTTC. Its translation is CASSRVVGQGAYEQYF. The V and J genes are TRBV27 and TRBJ2-7; 11 bases are shared with TRBD1. V gave up 5 bases and J gave up 7 bases; unmatched junction bases: 13. The CDR3 runs to 16 residues. Germline V CDR1 and CDR2: MNHEY, SMNVEV (reference sequence).

This chain uses TRBV13 with TRBJ2-5; TRBD1 agrees at 7 bases. Looked up from germline, CDR1 is PRHDT and CDR2 is FYEKMQ (reference sequence). The CDR3 runs 14 residues. V dropped 0 bases and J dropped 5; count of bases not matched to a gene: 3. The CDR3 DNA follows: TGTGCCAGCAGCTTAGGGGGACAGATGGAGACCCAGTACTTC. This translates into CASSLGGQMETQYF.

This clonotype was seen more than once but under ten times. The chain employs TRBV20-1 and TRBJ1-2; maybe TRBD1 (6 bases). In germline, CDR1 is DFQATT, CDR2 SNEGSKA (reference sequence). Deletions cut 2 bases from V and 4 bases from J, with 17 bases between. The CDR3 runs to 15 residues. The chain's CDR3 is CSARRTGFIIYGYTF. CDR3 DNA sequence: TGCAGTGCTAGAAGAACAGGGTTTATTATCTATGGCTACACCTTC.

The rearrangement links TRBV25-1 to TRBJ2-2; a possible D gene is TRBD2 (6 bases). This CDR3 has 14 residues. The V gene lost 1 base and the J gene lost 7 bases, with 10 bases spanning the gap. CDR1 is MGHDK and CDR2 is SYGVNS in the germline V gene. The CDR3 DNA reads TGTGCCAGCAGTGAATGGGGGGAAGTCGGGGAGCTGTTTTTT. Protein product: CASSEWGEVGELFF. The variable domain in full, completed from reference TRBV25-1 and TRBJ2-2, reads EADIYQTPRYLVIGTGKKITLECSQTMGHDKMYWYQQDPGMELHLIHYSYGVNSTEKGDLSSESTVSRIRTEHFPLTLESARPSHTSQYLCASSEWGEVGELFFGEGSRLTVL.

The chain recombines TRBV5-1 with TRBJ2-6, with 9 bases aligning to TRBD1. The CDR3 has 18 amino acids. CDR1 is SGHRS and CDR2 is YFSETQ in the germline V gene. Losses at the gene ends were 0 bases for V and 0 bases for J; bases not matched to a gene: 4. CDR3 in amino acids: CASSLVGQGTSGANVLTF. DNA for the CDR3: TGCGCCAGCAGCTTGGTGGGACAGGGAACCTCTGGGGCCAACGTCCTGACTTTC.

V and J are TRBV7-3 and TRBJ2-1, with TRBD2 matching over 8 bases. The ends lost 0 bases at V and 4 bases at J; junction bases unmatched: 8. CDR3 size: 17 residues. CDR1 is SGHTA, CDR2 FQGTGA, per germline. The CDR3 loop reads CASSLTEAGGHYNEQFF. The DNA for the CDR3 is TGTGCCAGCAGCTTAACGGAGGCGGGGGGACATTACAATGAGCAGTTCTTC.

The rearrangement links TRBV27 to TRBJ2-1, with D unclear. The CDR3 sequence is 14 residues long. V was trimmed by 2 bases and J by 9 bases, leaving 14 bases between them. Germline lookup yields CDR1 MNHEY and CDR2 SMNVEV (reference sequence). The CDR3 is CASSLPLGYGEQFF. The DNA for the CDR3 is TGTGCCAGCAGTTTACCCCTGGGGTACGGTGAGCAGTTCTTC.

The gene calls are TRBV6-5 and TRBJ2-5; no clear D. This CDR3 region has 15 residues. Germline V gene sequence: CDR1 MNHEY, CDR2 SVGAGI. V shed 6 bases and J shed 4 bases, with 18 bases lying between them. The DNA for the CDR3 is TGTGCCAGCAGATTAGTCGGGCAACCGGGAGAGACCCAGTACTTC. Protein sequence: CASRLVGQPGETQYF.

This clonotype was seen repeatedly, ten times or more. This sequence joins TRBV29-1 and TRBJ2-3; D call uncertain. This CDR3 region has 12 residues. V lost 4 bases and J 2 bases, leaving 7 bases between the germline ends. Germline V lookup: CDR1 SQVTM, CDR2 ANQGSEA. The CDR3 DNA is TGCAGCGTTGCAGTCTTCACAGATACGCAGTATTTT. Protein: CSVAVFTDTQYF.

The V gene is TRBV7-2, the J gene TRBJ2-7; TRBD2 agrees at 7 bases. The J call is in doubt because the DNA end fits TRBJ2-5 better. Germline V gene lookup returns CDR1 SGHTA and CDR2 FQGNSA. This CDR3 contains 13 residues. The CDR3 loop is CASSLTSDETQYF. As DNA, the CDR3 is TGTGCCAGCAGCTTAACTAGCGACGAGACCCAGTACTTC.

The CDR3, as DNA: TGTGCCAGCAGTTACTCCCTGGGACAGGGTAAAAATGAGCAGTTCTTC. Its protein product is CASSYSLGQGKNEQFF. The chain is built from TRBV6-5 and TRBJ2-1, with TRBD1 identical over 9 bases. The CDR3 is 16 amino acids. Germline trimming cut 0 bases from V and 7 bases from J; bases unmatched to any gene: 7. Looked up from germline, CDR1 is MNHEY and CDR2 is SVGAGI.

The rearrangement uses TRBV6-5 and TRBJ1-2, with TRBD1 identical over 9 bases. The germline gives CDR1 MNHEY, CDR2 SVGAGI. The CDR3 is made up of 14 amino acids. V dropped 6 bases and J dropped 4; count of bases not matched to a gene: 6. CDR3 nucleotide sequence: TGTGCCAGCAGCCGGGACAGGGAATTCTATGGCTACACCTTC. This encodes CASSRDREFYGYTF.

Only a few counts were recorded for this clonotype. The chain joins TRBV6-2 or TRBV6-3 to TRBJ2-5; D is possibly TRBD2 (6 bases). V lost 8 bases and J 0 bases, leaving 10 bases between the germline ends. Per the germline V gene, CDR1 is MNHEY and CDR2 is SVGEGT. The CDR3 consists of 13 residues. In nucleotides, the CDR3 is TGTGCCAGCCGTCGGGGGAACCAAGAGACCCAGTACTTC. It codes for CASRRGNQETQYF.

This clonotype has just a few counts. The V call is TRBV20-1, the J call TRBJ2-1, with TRBD1 identical over 8 bases. Trimming removed 7 bases from V and 9 bases from J; junction bases left unmatched: 8. This CDR3 has 12 amino acids. Germline V gene sequence: CDR1 DFQATT, CDR2 SNEGSKA (reference sequence). Written as DNA, the CDR3 is TGCAGTGGGATCCAGGGGGCCACTGAGCAGTTCTTC. It yields the protein CSGIQGATEQFF.

The table lists this clonotype with many counts. The chain recombines TRBV7-2 with TRBJ2-1; the D is unclear. The V gene lost 1 base and the J gene lost 5 bases, with 9 bases spanning the gap. The CDR3 consists of 14 residues. The germline CDR1 and CDR2 sequences are SGHTA and FQGNSA. The CDR3 protein is CASSLVSQDNEQFF. For the CDR3, the DNA is TGTGCCAGCAGCTTAGTAAGTCAGGACAATGAGCAGTTCTTC.

J is TRBJ1-5 and V is TRBV6-5; TRBD1 is a possible D gene (6 bases). Germline V gives CDR1 MNHEY, CDR2 SVGAGI. V lost 6 bases, J lost 6 bases, and 12 bases lay in between. The CDR3 totals 13 residues. In nucleotides, the CDR3 is TGTGCCAGCAGGGCACAGGGTCGTCAGCCCCAGCATTTT. Translating it yields CASRAQGRQPQHF.

V gene TRBV12-3 or TRBV12-4 combines with J gene TRBJ1-2, with a tentative D call TRBD1 (5 bases). The CDR3 sequence is 12 residues long. V dropped 6 bases and J dropped 5 bases, with 10 bases sitting between them. CDR3 DNA: TGTGCCAGCAGCATTGAGGGGTATGGCTACACCTTC. Residues: CASSIEGYGYTF.